A selection of T cell receptor beta chains follows, all from one sample in a study of blood T cells in healthy people across ages. TCRdb re-derived calls from the 5' RACE reads in MiXCR, one entry per CDR3 protein. In the table there are 1,500,000 or so distinct CDR3 sequences, approximately 60% of which are singletons. Sequencing used blood. These receptors came from a young man in good health. Each CDR3 is given with its conserved first and last residue. A D gene is named only where the DNA matches it firmly. The size of a clone is reported for some rows only, either as once, few or many, or as a class for expanded clones.

v_gene	abundance	d_gene	j_gene	CDR3nt	CDR3aa
TRBV27	NA	NA	TRBJ2-5	TGTGCCACCGGAAGAACGGGACTCACGCAGTACTTC	CATGRTGLTQYF
TRBV10-3	NA	TRBD1	TRBJ2-1	TGTGCCATCAGACCGGACAGGGGGCGATCCTACAATGAGCAGTTCTTC	CAIRPDRGRSYNEQFF
TRBV7-8	NA	NA	TRBJ1-1	TGTGCCAGCAGCTTAGAAGGACTAGGGGTGGGCACTGAAGCTTTCTTT	CASSLEGLGVGTEAFF
TRBV6-5	few	NA	TRBJ2-1	TGTGCCAGCAGTACCCTTCAGGATGAGCAGTTCTTC	CASSTLQDEQFF
TRBV27	NA	TRBD2	TRBJ2-7	TGTGCCAGCAGTTTTGGGGTCCCGGGACTAGCGAACTACGAGCAGTACTTC	CASSFGVPGLANYEQYF
TRBV12-3/TRBV12-4	once	TRBD2	TRBJ2-5	TGTGCCAGCAGTTTCGGACTAGCGGAGGAAGAGACCCAGTACTTC	CASSFGLAEEETQYF
TRBV7-9	NA	NA	TRBJ1-1	TGTGCCAGCAGCCCACTCGCGGGACGAGCGAGTGGAGCTTTCTTT	CASSPLAGRASGAFF
TRBV5-1	NA	NA	TRBJ2-1	TGCGCCAGCAGCTTGTGGCGGGAAAGCTCCTACAATGAGCAGTTCTTC	CASSLWRESSYNEQFF
TRBV20-1	NA	TRBD2	TRBJ2-1	TGCAGTGCTCGCGCGGGGGGCTATCTATCCTACAATGAGCAGTTCTTC	CSARAGGYLSYNEQFF
TRBV25-1	NA	NA	TRBJ1-1	TGTGCCAGCAGTGAATTAGTAGACACTGAAGCTTTCTTT	CASSELVDTEAFF
TRBV7-2	NA	TRBD2	TRBJ2-3	TGTGCCAGCAGCCCACTCGGGACTAGCGGAAGGGGAAGTACGCAGTATTTT	CASSPLGTSGRGSTQYF
TRBV6-1	NA	TRBD2	TRBJ2-7	TGTGCCAGCAGTATATATCCACCGACTAGCGGGATAGTGGGCGAGCAGTACTTC	CASSIYPPTSGIVGEQYF
TRBV10-3	NA	TRBD1	TRBJ1-1	TGTGCCATCAGTGAGTCCCCGGACAGGGGAGGGGAAGCTTTCTTT	CAISESPDRGGEAFF
TRBV15	NA	NA	TRBJ2-1	TGTGCCACCAGCAGAGATCTTGGCGGAGGGAGTGAGCAGTTCTTC	CATSRDLGGGSEQFF
TRBV3-1	few	TRBD2	TRBJ2-1	TGTGCCAGCAGCGACTTAGCGGGGGTGGCCTACAATGAGCAGTTCTTC	CASSDLAGVAYNEQFF
TRBV20-1	NA	TRBD1	TRBJ1-1	TGCAGTGCTAGAGTAGGCAGGGGGAACACTAAAGCTTTCTTT	CSARVGRGNTKAFF
TRBV20-1	NA	TRBD2	TRBJ2-5	TGCAGTGCGGCGGGGGGGGCCCAAGAGACCCAGTACTTC	CSAAGGAQETQYF
TRBV7-2	NA	NA	TRBJ2-6	TGTGCCAGCAGCCACGACCAGGGCTCTGGGGCCAACGTCCTGACTTTC	CASSHDQGSGANVLTF
TRBV4-1	few	TRBD1	TRBJ2-1	TGCGCCAGCAGCCGGCCCGGACAGGGGGAGTACAATGAGCAGTTCTTC	CASSRPGQGEYNEQFF
TRBV29-1	few	NA	TRBJ1-1	TGCAGCGTTGAGGAAGGAAAAACTAACACTGAAGCTTTCTTT	CSVEEGKTNTEAFF
TRBV7-8	NA	NA	TRBJ2-3	TGTGCCAGCAGCGGGTCCAGGGTCGGAAACACAGATACGCAGTATTTT	CASSGSRVGNTDTQYF
TRBV14	once	NA	TRBJ2-7	TGTGCCAGCAGCCAAACAAACAGGGACGAGCAGTACTTC	CASSQTNRDEQYF
TRBV25-1	NA	NA	TRBJ1-6	TGTGCCAGCAGTTCCATTACGGCGGAGAATTCACCCCTCCACTTT	CASSSITAENSPLHF
TRBV12-3/TRBV12-4	few	NA	TRBJ1-5	TGTGCCAGCAGCTGGGAAGACAATCAGCCCCAGCATTTT	CASSWEDNQPQHF
TRBV5-6	NA	NA	TRBJ2-1	TGTGCCAGCAGCCAAGGGTCGTCGGGTGAGCAGTTCTTC	CASSQGSSGEQFF
TRBV6-2/TRBV6-3	NA	TRBD1	TRBJ2-1	TGTGCCAGCAGTTACTCTCTCAAACGGGACAGGGTTCGGTCACACACCCACAATGAGCAGTTCTTC	CASSYSLKRDRVRSHTHNEQFF
TRBV29-1	NA	TRBD2	TRBJ2-7	TGCAGCGTCGAGGGGACTAGCGGGAGCAGCTACAATGAGCAGTACTTC	CSVEGTSGSSYNEQYF
TRBV27	NA	NA	TRBJ2-2	TGTGCCAGCAGTTTACCCCCGTTTAGCGGGAACACCGGGGAGCTGTTTTTT	CASSLPPFSGNTGELFF
TRBV5-1	many	NA	TRBJ2-3	TGCGCCAGCAGCTTGGACGTCCCGGGGGGCGCGGGGACAGATACGCAGTATTTT	CASSLDVPGGAGTDTQYF
TRBV4-1	NA	NA	TRBJ2-4	TGCGCCAGCAGCCTGGACAGCGGGGTCCAGAACAATGAGCAGTACTTC	CASSLDSGVQNNEQYF
TRBV11-2	NA	NA	TRBJ2-2	TGTGCCAGCAGCCTTGCCCCGGGACGGACATACGCGAACACCGGGGAGCTGTTTTTT	CASSLAPGRTYANTGELFF
TRBV5-5	few	TRBD1	TRBJ2-5	TGTGCCAGCAGCTTGGCCGAAGGGGGCTTGCCGTACTTC	CASSLAEGGLPYF
TRBV5-1	NA	TRBD1	TRBJ1-6	TGCGCCAGCAGCCAATCAGGGGGCAATTCACCCCTCCACTTT	CASSQSGGNSPLHF
TRBV20-1	few	TRBD1	TRBJ2-1	TGCAGTGCTAGAGATCTCCGGGACAGCCAACAAATTGAGCAGTTCTTC	CSARDLRDSQQIEQFF
TRBV4-1	NA	NA	TRBJ2-3	TGCGCCAGCAGCCAAGATCCAGGGTTGCCAGATACGCAGTATTTT	CASSQDPGLPDTQYF
TRBV29-1	few	TRBD1	TRBJ2-7	TGCAGCGCTGTAAGGACAGGGCCCTACGAGCAGTACTTC	CSAVRTGPYEQYF
TRBV4-1	few	TRBD1	TRBJ2-1	TGCGCCAGCAGCCACACTTTAATTACAGGGGGCCTCTACAATGAGCAGTTCTTC	CASSHTLITGGLYNEQFF
TRBV27	NA	NA	TRBJ2-1	TGTGCCAGCAGACCGCAACCCTGGACAGGGGTGAGCGGGGGAGAGATGGATGAGCAGTTCTTC	CASRPQPWTGVSGGEMDEQFF
TRBV6-1	once	NA	TRBJ2-7	TGTGCCAGCAGTACACAGGAGCAGTACTTC	CASSTQEQYF
TRBV13	NA	TRBD2	TRBJ2-3	TGTGCCAGCAGCCCGACTAGCGGGGGGTTTCATACGCAGTATTTT	CASSPTSGGFHTQYF
TRBV6-2/TRBV6-3	NA	NA	TRBJ2-2	TGTGCCAGCAGTTACTCAACTAGGCCCACCGGGGAGCTGTTTTTT	CASSYSTRPTGELFF
TRBV7-8	NA	TRBD1	TRBJ2-7	TGTGCCAGCAGCTTAGCGGGACAGAATTCGTACAATGAGCAGTACTTC	CASSLAGQNSYNEQYF
TRBV27	NA	NA	TRBJ2-7	TGTGCCAGCAGTGTGTTCAGAACCTACGAGCAGTACTTC	CASSVFRTYEQYF
TRBV20-1	NA	TRBD2	TRBJ2-1	TGCAGTGCCCCCCTCCGGTGGACTAGCGGGGGTATCAATGAGCAGTTCTTC	CSAPLRWTSGGINEQFF